A single sample is the source of the 8 T cell receptor beta chains below, sequenced in a study of blood T cell repertoires in COVID-19. Sequencing used immunoSEQ multiplex PCR; TCRdb keeps in-frame clones, though not all of them. The table records about 58,000 clones, about 81% of them present only once. Sequencing was performed on peripheral blood. The source of these receptors is a man aged 60-69 years with COVID-19, enrolled during active disease.

This sequence joins TRBV5-4 and TRBJ2-3; 7 positions match TRBD2. Germline V gives CDR1 SGHNT, CDR2 YYREEE (reference sequence). Losses at the gene ends were 3 bases for V and 3 bases for J; bases not matched to a gene: 7. CDR3 length: 15 amino acids. This CDR3 is CASSWAGGGTDTQYF. The CDR3 nucleotides are TGTGCCAGCAGCTGGGCGGGCGGGGGAACAGATACGCAGTATTTT.

Comments on this clone: The junction shows a germline mismatch at one end, possibly a read error. Other nucleotide sequences from this sample produce the same CDR3. The CDR3 loop reads CASSHLNNEQFF. CDR3 nucleotide sequence: TGTGCCAGCAGCCATTTAAACAATGAGCAGTTCTTC. V gene TRBV4-1 combines with J gene TRBJ2-1; D not certain. Germline values: CDR1 MGHRA, CDR2 YSYEKL. This CDR3 is 12 amino acids long.

The chain carries TRBV7-9 and TRBJ1-5; weak D call: TRBD1 (5 bases). Trimming removed 1 base from V and 2 bases from J, with 12 bases in between. The CDR3 covers 16 residues. Germline V gene data show CDR1 as SEHNR and CDR2 as FQNEAQ (reference sequence). The CDR3 region has the DNA TGTGCCAGCAGCTTAGGGGGTCAAGGGGGCAATCAGCCCCAGCATTTT. Its translation is CASSLGGQGGNQPQHF.

The chain combines TRBV10-3 with TRBJ2-5; 15 bases line up with TRBD2. Germline trimming cut 4 bases from V and 2 bases from J; bases unmatched to any gene: 5. The germline V gene encodes CDR1 ENHRY and CDR2 SYGVKD. This CDR3 contains 17 residues. CDR3 sequence: CAISAGLAGGGQETQYF. The DNA for the CDR3 is TGTGCCATCAGTGCGGGACTAGCGGGGGGAGGTCAAGAGACCCAGTACTTC.

J is TRBJ2-7 and V is TRBV4-1; TRBD1 might be the D (5 bases). V lost 0 bases to trimming and J lost 4 bases, with 25 bases between them. The V gene's germline CDR1 is MGHRA and CDR2 YSYEKL. The CDR3 spans 19 residues. The CDR3: CASSQDVRQTSGRPYEQYF. In DNA form, the CDR3 reads TGCGCCAGCAGCCAAGATGTGAGACAGACCTCCGGACGCCCTTACGAGCAGTACTTC.

This clone came up a few times. J is TRBJ1-2 and V is TRBV2; D call uncertain. Germline V gene lookup returns CDR1 SNHLY and CDR2 FYNNEI. The ends were cut back, 8 bases at V and 7 bases at J, with 26 bases in the middle. CDR3 size: 16 residues. This CDR3 is CASDSRTGEASGGYTF. CDR3 DNA: TGTGCCAGCGACTCACGGACGGGAGAGGCATCAGGTGGCTACACCTTC.

CDR3 protein: CASSLARVQNIQYF. The CDR3 DNA follows: TGTGCCAGCAGCTTGGCACGGGTGCAAAACATTCAGTACTTC. The V gene is TRBV5-4, the J gene TRBJ2-4; D gene unclear. Germline CDR1 reads SGHNT; CDR2 reads YYREEE (reference sequence). The CDR3 loop spans 14 amino acids. Trimming cost V 0 bases and J 5 bases, with 9 bases left between them.

CDR3: CASSSTSGPYNEQFF. CDR3 bases: TGTGCCAGCAGTTCTACTAGCGGACCCTACAATGAGCAGTTCTTC. V and J are TRBV3-1 (or the pseudogene TRBV3-2) and TRBJ2-1; 8 positions match TRBD2. Germline V gene data show CDR1 as LGHDT and CDR2 as YNNKEL (reference sequence). V gave up 6 bases and J gave up 2 bases; unmatched junction bases: 6. This CDR3 contains 15 residues.